One sample yielded the 10 T cell receptor beta chains listed below, sequenced in a study of blood T cell repertoires in COVID-19. Some clones are missing from TCRdb's copy, which holds only in-frame ones; the method was immunoSEQ multiplex PCR. The sample consists of roughly 160,000 clones, roughly 84% of them appearing once. The material sequenced was PBMCs or T cells enriched from blood (not recorded which). Receptors were obtained from a man aged 55 to 69 who had recovered from COVID-19.

The chain recombines TRBV12-3 or TRBV12-4 with TRBJ2-4; no clear D gene. V lost 5 bases to trimming and J lost 8 bases, with 7 bases between them. This CDR3 has 11 amino acids. CDR3 in amino acids: CASSLQDIQYF. For the CDR3, the DNA is TGTGCCAGCAGTCTGCAGGACATTCAGTACTTC.

V gene TRBV6-1 combines with J gene TRBJ2-3, with 7 bases that match TRBD2. CDR1 and CDR2 from the germline V gene are MNHNS and SASEGT. The CDR3 covers 16 residues. V trimming: 2 bases; J trimming: 1 base; junction bases outside the gene matches: 6. The CDR3 is CASSEISGGRTDTQYF. DNA of the CDR3: TGTGCCAGCAGTGAAATTTCGGGGGGACGCACAGATACGCAGTATTTT.

This clone showed up just a few times. This chain joins TRBV6-1 and TRBJ1-2, with 10 bases fitting TRBD1. Germline trimming cut 0 bases from V and 7 bases from J; bases unmatched to any gene: 2. The CDR3 is 14 amino acids. Per the germline V gene, CDR1 is MNHNS and CDR2 is SASEGT. CDR3: CASSEAGTGVGYTF. The CDR3 DNA reads TGTGCCAGCAGTGAAGCGGGGACAGGGGTTGGCTACACCTTC.

This clone was seen a handful of times. The chain couples TRBV13 to TRBJ1-3; TRBD1 matches at 8 bases. The CDR3 has 15 amino acids. V lost 6 bases, J lost 6 bases, and 10 bases stayed unmatched. The germline gives CDR1 PRHDT, CDR2 FYEKMQ (reference sequence). The CDR3 nucleotides read TGTGCCAGCAGGCGGGACAGGCTGAGAGAAAACACCATATATTTT. Translated, it gives CASRRDRLRENTIYF.

This chain connects TRBV5-5 to TRBJ2-7; 9 bases map to TRBD2. The CDR3 loop spans 16 amino acids. Germline V CDR1 and CDR2: SGHKS, YYEKEE (reference sequence). V shed 5 bases, J shed 0 bases, and the junction held 9 bases outside the gene matches. CDR3 loop: CASRRSLAGSSYEQYF. Here the CDR3 DNA reads TGTGCCAGCAGGCGATCCCTAGCGGGGAGCTCCTACGAGCAGTACTTC.

The chain uses TRBV9 and TRBJ2-1; TRBD2 matches 7 bases. V dropped 4 bases and J dropped 0; count of bases not matched to a gene: 4. CDR1 is SGDLS, CDR2 YYNGEE, per germline. CDR3 length: 15 amino acids. Written as DNA, the CDR3 is TGTGCCAGCAGCCAAGGCGGGAGCTCCTACAATGAGCAGTTCTTC. Translation gives CASSQGGSSYNEQFF. Complete variable domain (other parts from reference TRBV9 and TRBJ2-1): DSGVTQTPKHLITATGQRVTLRCSPRSGDLSVYWYQQSLDQGLQFLIQYYNGEERAKGNILERFSAQQFPDLHSELNLSSLELGDSALYFCASSQGGSSYNEQFFGPGTRLTVL.

The rearrangement links TRBV7-2 to TRBJ2-7; D perhaps matches TRBD2 (6 bases). The ends were cut back, 2 bases at V and 0 bases at J, with 8 bases in the middle. CDR1 and CDR2 (germline): SGHTA, FQGNSA. The CDR3 has 14 amino acids. CDR3 protein: CASSLYGGSYEQYF. The DNA of the CDR3 is TGTGCCAGCAGCTTATACGGGGGCTCCTACGAGCAGTACTTC.

CDR3 nucleotide sequence: TGTGCCAGCGGGCGAAACCAAGAGACCCAGTACTTC. Amino acids: CASGRNQETQYF. The rearrangement links TRBV7-2 to TRBJ2-5; D is undetermined. Per the germline V gene, CDR1 is SGHTA and CDR2 is FQGNSA. Trimming removed 8 bases from V and 0 bases from J, with 7 bases in between. CDR3 size: 12 residues.

The V call is TRBV19, the J call TRBJ2-1; the match to TRBD1 covers 7 bases. From germline, CDR1 is LNHDA and CDR2 SQIVND (reference sequence). CDR3 size: 15 residues. V gave up 3 bases and J gave up 5 bases; unmatched junction bases: 7. DNA for the CDR3: TGTGCCAGTAGTATGAGGGGGCCGCAAAACAATGAGCAGTTCTTC. Encoded protein: CASSMRGPQNNEQFF. The full variable domain, with the rest looked up from reference TRBV19 and TRBJ2-1, is DGGITQSPKYLFRKEGQNVTLSCEQNLNHDAMYWYRQDPGQGLRLIYYSQIVNDFQKGDIAEGYSVSREKKESFPLTVTSAQKNPTAFYLCASSMRGPQNNEQFFGPGTRLTVL.

The chain is built from TRBV29-1 and TRBJ1-2, with a weak D call TRBD1 (6 bases). Trimming took 5 bases from V and 4 from J, leaving 11 bases between them. The length of the CDR3 is 12 residues. CDR1 is SQVTM, CDR2 ANQGSEA, per germline. This CDR3 is CSVLTGAYGYTF. In DNA form, the CDR3 reads TGCAGCGTTCTGACAGGCGCCTATGGCTACACCTTC.